This TCR beta chain was found in a study of cytomegalovirus exposure and HLA in healthy donors (dated by TCRdb to the late 2010s). Study-level background: According to a later analysis, one platform produced both the approximately 110 validation repertoires and the approximately 670 repertoires of the first cohort. The study aimed to test whether cataloging public T cell receptors could reveal signatures of past pathogen exposure. In addition to the first cohort of 500 to 850 subjects, a separate validation cohort of approximately 110 different subjects was used. To predict cytomegalovirus infection status, the study combined high-throughput TCR immunosequencing, statistical association of individual TCRs with disease status, and machine learning. The investigation overall reported the following: Cytomegalovirus status was reported to be diagnosed by the classifier with high specificity and sensitivity in both the original and validation cohorts. A few of the identified cytomegalovirus-associated TCR beta chains were confirmed in vitro to be specific for cytomegalovirus antigens. Most TCR sequences were observed very rarely across donors, whereas some public TCRs were present in many individuals. In the study, around 150 TCR beta chains were listed as associated with cytomegalovirus. A later analysis found that TCRs clustered in the first cohort also tended to co-occur in the roughly 120 validation repertoires, with just under 95% of cluster scores above 0. The authors suggested that the approach could potentially be extended to other disease states and immunological phenotypes. A later analysis lacked HLA typing for the validation cohort, so it scored co-occurrence in that cohort across all 110 or so repertoires.

Receptor libraries were prepared by the immunoSEQ multiplex PCR assay. From the authors' description of their analysis: A statistical classification framework was developed to diagnose cytomegalovirus status using the catalog of TCR beta chain sequences. TCRdb re-hosts the immuneACCESS table, in-frame sequences only. Its copies lack some clones; in the studies checked, an unresolved V gene accounts for under half of them, and the cause for the rest is not known. The DNA gave D and trimming, while V, J and clone size come from that table. This sample lists roughly 200,000 clones; around nine tenths were detected once. The top ten clonotypes cover less than 9.5% of the sample. The donors were included in the validation cohort of some 110 subjects, a group kept apart from the 666-subject first cohort. With respect to this clone: Its target antigen remains unknown. Qualities for individual bases were not recorded, and no much larger clone is one base off.

CDR1 MNHEY and CDR2 SMNVEV were looked up in the germline V gene (reference sequence). The junction carries 16 bases between V and J, which are trimmed by 6 bases and 6 bases respectively. The CDR3 runs 14 amino acids, cysteine and phenylalanine included. Only the CDR3 region is kept as DNA, spanning 42 bases read in frame from base 1. The sample consisted of PBMCs. The receptor was isolated from a man younger than 45 in good health and CMV-seropositive. The V and J genes are TRBV27 and TRBJ2-3; no D gene is confidently identified. The nucleotides are TGTGCCAGCAGCCTAAGGGCCCTCGAGGATACGCAGTATTTT. Its translation is CASSLRALEDTQYF.